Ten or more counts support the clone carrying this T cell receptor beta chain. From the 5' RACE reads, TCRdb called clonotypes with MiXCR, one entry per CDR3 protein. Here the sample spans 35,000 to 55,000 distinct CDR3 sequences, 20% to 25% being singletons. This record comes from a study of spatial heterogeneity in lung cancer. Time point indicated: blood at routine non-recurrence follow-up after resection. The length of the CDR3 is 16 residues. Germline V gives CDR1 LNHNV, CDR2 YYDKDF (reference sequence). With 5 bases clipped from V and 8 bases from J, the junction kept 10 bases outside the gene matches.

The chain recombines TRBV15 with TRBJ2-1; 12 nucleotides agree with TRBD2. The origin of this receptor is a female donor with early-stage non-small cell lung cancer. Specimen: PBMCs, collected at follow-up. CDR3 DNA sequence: TGTGCCACCAGCCAGACTAGCGGGAGCGGATCGGATGAGCAGTTCTTC. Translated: CATSQTSGSGSDEQFF.